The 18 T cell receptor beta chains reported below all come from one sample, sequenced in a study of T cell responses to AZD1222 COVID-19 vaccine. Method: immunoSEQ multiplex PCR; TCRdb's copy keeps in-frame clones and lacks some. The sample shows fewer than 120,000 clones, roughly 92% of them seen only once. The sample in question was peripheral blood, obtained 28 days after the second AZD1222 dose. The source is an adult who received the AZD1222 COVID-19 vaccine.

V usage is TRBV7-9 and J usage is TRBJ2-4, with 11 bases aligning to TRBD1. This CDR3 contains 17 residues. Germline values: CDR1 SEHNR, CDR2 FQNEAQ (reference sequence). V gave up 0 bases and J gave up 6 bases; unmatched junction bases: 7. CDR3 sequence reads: CASSLAEGTGGSNIQYF. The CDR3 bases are TGTGCCAGCAGCTTAGCGGAAGGGACAGGGGGGTCAAACATTCAGTACTTC.

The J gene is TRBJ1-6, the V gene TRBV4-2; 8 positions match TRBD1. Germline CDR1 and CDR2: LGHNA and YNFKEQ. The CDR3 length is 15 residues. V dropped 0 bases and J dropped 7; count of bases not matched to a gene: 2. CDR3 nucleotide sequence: TGTGCCAGCAGCCAAGAGTGGACAGGGAATTCACCCCTCCACTTT. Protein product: CASSQEWTGNSPLHF.

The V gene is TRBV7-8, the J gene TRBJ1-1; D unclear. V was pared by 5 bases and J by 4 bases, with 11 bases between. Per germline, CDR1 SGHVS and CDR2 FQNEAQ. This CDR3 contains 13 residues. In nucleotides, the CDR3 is TGTGCCAGCAGCCCTCCCGGGTCCACTGAAGCTTTCTTT. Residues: CASSPPGSTEAFF. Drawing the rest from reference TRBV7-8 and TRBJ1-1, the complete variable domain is GAGVSQSPRYKVAKRGQDVALRCDPISGHVSLFWYQQALGQGPEFLTYFQNEAQLDKSGLPSDRFFAERPEGSVSTLKIQRTQQEDSAVYLCASSPPGSTEAFFGQGTRLTVV.

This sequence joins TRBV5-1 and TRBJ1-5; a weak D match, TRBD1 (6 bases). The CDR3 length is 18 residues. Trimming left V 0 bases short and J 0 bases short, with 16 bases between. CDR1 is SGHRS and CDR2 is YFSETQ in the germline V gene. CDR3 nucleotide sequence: TGCGCCAGCAGCTTGGGGCCCTACAGGGCCTTTAGCAATCAGCCCCAGCATTTT. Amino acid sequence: CASSLGPYRAFSNQPQHF.

CDR3 nucleotide sequence: TGTGCCAGCAGCCGAGCGAGTATAGGGGGGGAATATGGAGATACGCAGTATTTT. Its translation is CASSRASIGGEYGDTQYF. The chain has TRBV6-6 and TRBJ2-3, with D tentatively TRBD2 (7 bases). Germline V gene sequence: CDR1 MNHNY, CDR2 SVGAGI (reference sequence). The V and J ends lost 6 bases and 5 bases respectively, with 27 bases between them. The CDR3 extends over 18 amino acids.

The chain's CDR3 is CASSQRDRAFEFF. The CDR3 nucleotides read TGTGCCAGCAGCCAGCGGGACAGGGCTTTCGAGTTCTTC. V and J are TRBV4-2 and TRBJ2-1; the match to TRBD1 covers 9 bases. The germline V gene has CDR1 LGHNA and CDR2 YNFKEQ. The CDR3 length is 13 residues. The V segment lost 3 bases and the J segment 14 bases; nucleotides outside the gene matches: 8.

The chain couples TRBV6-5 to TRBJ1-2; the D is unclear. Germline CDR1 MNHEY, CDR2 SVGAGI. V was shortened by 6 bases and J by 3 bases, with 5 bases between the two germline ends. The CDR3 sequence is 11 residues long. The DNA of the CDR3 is TGTGCCAGCAGCCGAGACTATGGCTACACCTTC. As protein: CASSRDYGYTF.

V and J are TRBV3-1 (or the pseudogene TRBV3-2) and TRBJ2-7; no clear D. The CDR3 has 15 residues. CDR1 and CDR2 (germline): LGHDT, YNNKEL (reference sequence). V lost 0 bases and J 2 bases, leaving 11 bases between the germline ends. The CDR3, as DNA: TGTGCCAGCAGCCAAGACCCCCGCGGAGCCTACGAGCAGTACTTC. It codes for CASSQDPRGAYEQYF.

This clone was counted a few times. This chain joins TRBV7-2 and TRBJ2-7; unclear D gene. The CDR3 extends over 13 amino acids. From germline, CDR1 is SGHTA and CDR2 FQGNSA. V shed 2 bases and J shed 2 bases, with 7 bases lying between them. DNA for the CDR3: TGTGCCAGCAGCTTAATACAGACCTACGAGCAGTACTTC. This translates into CASSLIQTYEQYF.

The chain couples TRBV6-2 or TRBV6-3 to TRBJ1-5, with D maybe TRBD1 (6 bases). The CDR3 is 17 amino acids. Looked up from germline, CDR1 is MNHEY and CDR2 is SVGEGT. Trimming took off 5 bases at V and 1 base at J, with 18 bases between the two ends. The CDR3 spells CASSQLTGRVSNQPQHF. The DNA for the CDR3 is TGTGCCAGCAGTCAACTGACAGGTAGGGTGAGCAATCAGCCCCAGCATTTT.

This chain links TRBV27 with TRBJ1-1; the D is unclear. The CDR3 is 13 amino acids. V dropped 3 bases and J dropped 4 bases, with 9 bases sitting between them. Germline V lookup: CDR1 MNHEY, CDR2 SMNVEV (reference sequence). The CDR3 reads CASSLSRSTEAFF. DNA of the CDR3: TGTGCCAGCAGTTTGAGCCGCTCCACTGAAGCTTTCTTT.

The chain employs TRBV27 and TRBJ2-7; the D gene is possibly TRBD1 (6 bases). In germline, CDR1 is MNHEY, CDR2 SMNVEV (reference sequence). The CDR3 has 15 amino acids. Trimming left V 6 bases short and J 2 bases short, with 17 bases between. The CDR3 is CASSTGQSNPYEQYF. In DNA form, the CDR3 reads TGTGCCAGCAGCACCGGACAGTCCAACCCCTACGAGCAGTACTTC.

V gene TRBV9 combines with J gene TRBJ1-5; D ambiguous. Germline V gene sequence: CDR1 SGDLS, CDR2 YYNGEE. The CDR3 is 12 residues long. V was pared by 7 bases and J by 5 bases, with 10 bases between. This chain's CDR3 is CASGSADQPQHF. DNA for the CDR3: TGTGCCAGCGGGTCGGCCGATCAGCCCCAGCATTTT.

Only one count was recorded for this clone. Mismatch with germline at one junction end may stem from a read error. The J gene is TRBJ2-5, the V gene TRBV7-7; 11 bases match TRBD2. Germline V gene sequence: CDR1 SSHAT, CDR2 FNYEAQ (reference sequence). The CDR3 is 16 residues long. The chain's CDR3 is CASSRLAGGHQETQYF. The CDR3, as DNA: TGTGCTAGCAGCCGTTTAGCGGGGGGGCACCAAGAGACCCAGTACTTC.

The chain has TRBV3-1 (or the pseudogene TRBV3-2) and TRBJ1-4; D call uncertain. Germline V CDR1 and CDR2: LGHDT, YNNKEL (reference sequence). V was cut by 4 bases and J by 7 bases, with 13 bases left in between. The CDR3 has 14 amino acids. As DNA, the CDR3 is TGTGCCAGCAGCCCGGGCGGGGAGGTTGAAAAACTGTTTTTT. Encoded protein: CASSPGGEVEKLFF.

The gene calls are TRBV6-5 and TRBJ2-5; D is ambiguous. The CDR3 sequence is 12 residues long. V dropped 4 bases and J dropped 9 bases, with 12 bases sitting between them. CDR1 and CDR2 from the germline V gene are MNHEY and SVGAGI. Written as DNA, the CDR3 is TGTGCCAGCAGTTCTCGGTCCGCGGCCCAGTACTTC. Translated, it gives CASSSRSAAQYF.

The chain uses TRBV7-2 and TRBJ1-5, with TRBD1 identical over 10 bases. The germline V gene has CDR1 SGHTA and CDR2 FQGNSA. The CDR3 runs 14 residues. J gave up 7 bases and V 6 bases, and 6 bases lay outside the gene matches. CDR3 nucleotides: TGTGCCAGCAGATCCGGGACAGGGGAACAGCCCCAGCATTTT. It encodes CASRSGTGEQPQHF.

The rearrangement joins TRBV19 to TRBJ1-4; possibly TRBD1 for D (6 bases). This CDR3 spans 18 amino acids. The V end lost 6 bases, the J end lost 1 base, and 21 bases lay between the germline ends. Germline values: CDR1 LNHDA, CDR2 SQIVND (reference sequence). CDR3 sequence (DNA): TGTGCCAGTAGCAGAGGGATCAGGGGCCTTTTAACTAATGAAAAACTGTTTTTT. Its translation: CASSRGIRGLLTNEKLFF.